The clone carrying this T cell receptor beta chain was detected a few times. Its antigen is still unknown. The authors made TCR beta libraries by quantitative 5'-RACE with molecular barcodes. TCRdb re-analysed the 5' RACE reads in MiXCR, keeping a single row per CDR3 protein. The sample yields about 240,000 distinct CDR3 sequences, roughly 10% seen once. The data stem from a study of CD8 T cells in ankylosing spondylitis. Study-wide findings and caveats: One TCR beta motif, made up of roughly 8 highly homologous variants, appeared characteristic of ankylosing spondylitis blood. Relatively rare in peripheral blood, disease-linked clones were also CD8+. Matched ankylosing spondylitis synovial fluid reportedly showed significant enrichment of disease-linked clones.

V dropped 0 bases and J dropped 3; count of bases not matched to a gene: 3. The germline V gene encodes CDR1 SGHTA and CDR2 FQGNSA. CDR3 length: 16 residues. The sample comprised blood, either unsorted or a sorted T cell fraction (not recorded which). The clonotype comes from a male donor with ankylosing spondylitis or in good health (not recorded which). The V and J genes are TRBV7-2 and TRBJ2-3, with TRBD2 matching over 10 bases. CDR3 in amino acids: CASSLAGLAVTDTQYF. CDR3 DNA: TGTGCCAGCAGCTTAGCTGGACTAGCGGTTACAGATACGCAGTATTTT.